The 18 T cell receptor beta chains given below trace back to one sample, sequenced in a study of T-cell reconstitution after alpha-beta-depleted transplantation in children. The library targeted TCRbeta and was prepared with unique molecular identifiers. TCRdb ran MiXCR on the PCR reads and lists one entry per CDR3 protein. The table has just over 200,000 distinct CDR3 sequences, around 9.2% seen once. Sequenced material: PBMCs, mostly from graft donor cells, taken 360 days after TCRalphabeta/CD19-depleted stem cell transplant. The receptor set was obtained from a male patient aged 2 to 10 who had a stem cell transplant for acute myeloid leukemia, so the T cells may come from the graft donor.

This clonotype was detected only a few times. V is TRBV7-3 and J is TRBJ2-3; a weak D match, TRBD2 (6 bases). Germline values: CDR1 SGHTA, CDR2 FQGTGA. The CDR3 extends over 14 amino acids. With 4 bases removed from V and 3 bases from J, the gap between germline ends came to 11 bases. CDR3 residues: CASSSGLTTDTQYF. Here the CDR3 DNA reads TGTGCCAGCAGCTCGGGACTTACAACAGATACGCAGTATTTT.

This clonotype was seen more than once but under ten times. This chain's CDR3 is CAWNPGTSGATGELFF. CDR3 nucleotide sequence: TGTGCCTGGAACCCCGGGACTAGCGGGGCTACCGGGGAGCTGTTTTTT. The V call is TRBV30, the J call TRBJ2-2; 13 bases line up with TRBD2. Trimming took 4 bases from V and 5 from J; bases not matched to a gene: 7. Germline V gene sequence: CDR1 GTSNPN, CDR2 SVGIG (reference sequence). The CDR3 length is 16 residues. The full variable domain, its missing parts supplied by reference TRBV30 and TRBJ2-2, is SQTIHQWPATLVQPVGSPLSLECTVEGTSNPNLYWYRQAAGRGLQLLFYSVGIGQISSEVPQNLSASRPQDRQFILSSKKLLLSDSGFYLCAWNPGTSGATGELFFGEGSRLTVL.

This clonotype was detected a few times. The chain links TRBV20-1 to TRBJ1-2; D possibly corresponds to TRBD1 (5 bases). Germline CDR1 reads DFQATT; CDR2 reads SNEGSKA (reference sequence). The CDR3 runs to 14 residues. V was shortened by 6 bases and J by 0 bases, with 14 bases between the two germline ends. The CDR3 nucleotides read TGCAGTGCACCCGTCGGGGGAACTAACTATGGCTACACCTTC. It is translated as CSAPVGGTNYGYTF.

The V gene is TRBV7-2, the J gene TRBJ1-6; 7 positions match TRBD1. This CDR3 contains 16 residues. The J segment lost 2 bases and the V segment lost 5 bases, leaving 6 bases of the junction unmatched. Germline-derived CDR1 and CDR2 are SGHTA and FQGNSA. The CDR3 nucleotides read TGTGCCAGCAGCCTATTCGGACAGGCCTATAATTCACCCCTCCACTTT. Translating it yields CASSLFGQAYNSPLHF.

The chain combines TRBV25-1 with TRBJ1-6; D gene unclear. The CDR3 loop spans 12 amino acids. Germline CDR1 MGHDK, CDR2 SYGVNS. V lost 2 bases to trimming and J lost 8 bases, with 4 bases between them. This CDR3 is CASSEVYSPLHF. The CDR3 coding sequence is TGTGCCAGCAGTGAAGTTTATTCACCCCTCCACTTT.

There are many counts of this clonotype. The chain links TRBV5-1 to TRBJ2-3; 9 positions agree with TRBD1. V dropped 5 bases and J dropped 6; count of bases not matched to a gene: 10. CDR1 is SGHRS and CDR2 is YFSETQ in the germline V gene. The CDR3 totals 15 residues. This chain's CDR3 is CASRSGTGWSDTQYF. The CDR3, as DNA: TGCGCCAGCAGATCCGGGACAGGGTGGTCGGATACGCAGTATTTT.

This chain links TRBV7-2 with TRBJ2-5; 8 bases fit TRBD2. Germline assignment: CDR1 SGHTA and CDR2 FQGNSA. V was clipped by 0 bases and J by 4 bases; unmatched bases: 7. The CDR3 covers 16 residues. The CDR3 is CASSLALGGGRETQYF. Here the CDR3 DNA reads TGTGCCAGCAGCTTAGCCCTCGGCGGGGGGCGAGAGACCCAGTACTTC.

This sequence joins TRBV5-1 and TRBJ2-7, with TRBD2 as a possible D gene (5 bases). Germline V gives CDR1 SGHRS, CDR2 YFSETQ. The CDR3 extends over 13 amino acids. V dropped 3 bases and J dropped 6 bases, with 13 bases sitting between them. CDR3 region: CASSWERIPEQYV. The CDR3 DNA reads TGCGCCAGCAGCTGGGAGAGAATCCCCGAGCAGTACGTC.

The table lists this clonotype with many counts. CDR3 nucleotide sequence: TGTGCCAGCAGCACCGGACTAGCGGGGCTGTACGAGCAGTACTTC. It yields the protein CASSTGLAGLYEQYF. This chain links TRBV7-8 with TRBJ2-7, with TRBD2 matching 12 bases. Germline trimming cut 5 bases from V and 4 bases from J; bases unmatched to any gene: 6. Germline loops: CDR1 SGHVS, CDR2 FQNEAQ. This CDR3 comprises 15 residues.

This clonotype was seen ten or more times. The genes are TRBV12-3 or TRBV12-4 and TRBJ2-2; tentatively, D is TRBD1 or TRBD2 (5 bases each). The CDR3 is 13 residues long. Trimming stripped 6 bases from V and 5 bases from J, with 10 bases between. This chain's CDR3 is CASRRGVTGELFF. Here the CDR3 DNA reads TGTGCCAGCAGGCGAGGGGTTACCGGGGAGCTGTTTTTT.

This clonotype was observed many times. The V gene is TRBV5-5, the J gene TRBJ2-1; maybe TRBD1 (6 bases). This CDR3 has 15 amino acids. V was clipped by 2 bases and J by 3 bases, with 12 bases between them. From germline, CDR1 is SGHKS and CDR2 YYEKEE (reference sequence). The CDR3: CASSLQGNGYNEQFF. In DNA form, the CDR3 reads TGTGCCAGCAGCTTACAGGGAAACGGCTACAATGAGCAGTTCTTC.

The chain carries TRBV7-3 and TRBJ1-2, with 8 bases that match TRBD1. V lost 5 bases, J lost 4 bases, and 6 bases stayed unmatched. The CDR3 sequence is 14 residues long. Germline-derived CDR1 and CDR2 are SGHTA and FQGTGA. The CDR3 loop is CASSRDRGGYGYTF. CDR3 bases: TGTGCCAGCAGCCGTGACAGGGGTGGCTATGGCTACACCTTC.

At least ten counts were recorded for this clonotype. The chain employs TRBV5-5 and TRBJ2-7; TRBD1 agrees at 9 bases. With 0 bases clipped from V and 3 bases from J, the junction kept 7 bases outside the gene matches. From germline, CDR1 is SGHKS and CDR2 YYEKEE (reference sequence). There are 16 residues in the CDR3. CDR3 protein: CASSLGGQGPLYEQYF. The DNA of the CDR3 is TGTGCCAGCAGCTTGGGGGGACAGGGCCCCCTCTACGAGCAGTACTTC.

V and J are TRBV12-3 or TRBV12-4 and TRBJ1-4; TRBD1 matches at 7 bases. With V trimmed by 6 bases and J by 5 bases, 6 bases remained unmatched. The CDR3 totals 14 residues. The CDR3 DNA reads as TGTGCCAGCAGCTACAGGGGAGGAAATGAAAAACTGTTTTTT. Translating it yields CASSYRGGNEKLFF.

In its sample, this clonotype was seen many times. The chain uses TRBV2 and TRBJ1-2; D gene ambiguous. There are 14 residues in the CDR3. The V gene lost 2 bases and the J gene lost 3 bases, with 10 bases spanning the gap. Per the germline V gene, CDR1 is SNHLY and CDR2 is FYNNEI. CDR3 in DNA: TGTGCCAGCAGTGAAATAGAGGCGGACTATGGCTACACCTTC. This gives the protein CASSEIEADYGYTF.

This clonotype was recorded at least ten times. V usage is TRBV9 and J usage is TRBJ2-1; 7 nucleotides line up with TRBD2. Unmatched junction bases numbered 4, after V lost 3 bases and J lost 1 base. The CDR3 runs to 15 residues. Per germline, CDR1 SGDLS and CDR2 YYNGEE. The CDR3 spells CASSALAGSYNEQFF. CDR3 DNA: TGTGCCAGCAGCGCTTTAGCGGGTTCCTACAATGAGCAGTTCTTC.

V gene TRBV7-8 combines with J gene TRBJ2-2, with 9 bases fitting TRBD2. Trimming at V came to 2 bases and at J to 1 base, leaving 8 bases not matched to a gene. The CDR3 covers 18 residues. CDR1 and CDR2 (germline): SGHVS, FQNEAQ. The CDR3 bases are TGTGCCAGCAGCTTATCCGGAAATAGCGGGAGGAACACCGGGGAGCTGTTTTTT. Translating it yields CASSLSGNSGRNTGELFF.

This clonotype was counted many times. The genes are TRBV7-6 and TRBJ2-7, with 12 bases identical to TRBD2. The V gene end was trimmed by 3 bases and the J gene end by 7 bases; junction bases not matched to a gene: 19. Germline V gene sequence: CDR1 SGHVS, CDR2 FNYEAQ. The CDR3 sequence is 19 residues long. Written as DNA, the CDR3 is TGTGCCAGCAGCTTGGTACCCAGTAACTTCGGACTAGCGGGACGGGAGCAGTACTTC. Encoded protein: CASSLVPSNFGLAGREQYF.